This T cell receptor beta chain is from a study of shared clonotypes between healthy human individuals. Points from the study as a whole: What rarefaction showed was incomplete sorted-subset sequencing despite large depth.

As concerns this clone: Antigen specificity is unknown.

Trimming cost V 3 bases and J 2 bases, with 17 bases left between them. The CDR3 has 17 amino acids. In germline, CDR1 is KGHSH, CDR2 LQKENI. TCRdb's table, derived via immunoSEQ multiplex PCR, lists solely in-frame clones and lacks some. Among about 2.4 million clones listed, roughly 93% were seen once. This sequence was found in a man between 18 and 35 years old in good health. Some clones in this sample may be carry-over from other donors' samples. The specimen sequenced was naive CD4+ T cells from PBMCs. Subset specified: CD45RA+ positively selected. The V and J genes are TRBV18 and TRBJ1-3, with a tentative D call TRBD1 (6 bases). In DNA, the CDR3 is TGTGCCAGCTCACCTCGGTCCGGGGGCACGGCTGGAAACACCATATATTTT. Its protein product is CASSPRSGGTAGNTIYF.